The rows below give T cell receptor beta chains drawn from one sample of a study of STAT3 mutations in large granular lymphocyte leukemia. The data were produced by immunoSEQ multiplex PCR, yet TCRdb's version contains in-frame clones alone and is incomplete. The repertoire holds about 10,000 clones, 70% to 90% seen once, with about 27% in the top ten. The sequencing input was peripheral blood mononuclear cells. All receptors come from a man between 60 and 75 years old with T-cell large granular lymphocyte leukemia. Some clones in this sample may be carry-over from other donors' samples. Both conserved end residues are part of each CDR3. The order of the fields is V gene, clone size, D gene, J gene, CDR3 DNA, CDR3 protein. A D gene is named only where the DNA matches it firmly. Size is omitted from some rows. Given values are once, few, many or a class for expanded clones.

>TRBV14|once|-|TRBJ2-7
TGTGCCAGCAGCCAAGTGGGTGCGGGAAGGGGCCAGGGGACCGGCGAGCAGTACTTC
CASSQVGAGRGQGTGEQYF
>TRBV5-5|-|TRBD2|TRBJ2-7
TGTGCCAGCAGCCAAACTAGCGGGAGGTCCTACGAGCAGTACTTC
CASSQTSGRSYEQYF
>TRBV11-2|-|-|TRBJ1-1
TGTGCCAGCAGCTTAGATAGAAGGACTGAAGCTTTCTTT
CASSLDRRTEAFF
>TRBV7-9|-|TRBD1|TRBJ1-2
TGTGCCAGCAGCTTGGGTGGGACAGGGGATAACTATGGCTACACCTTC
CASSLGGTGDNYGYTF
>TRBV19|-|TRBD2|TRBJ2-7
TGTGCCAGTAGTATCTTTAGCGGGGGGCCCCTGGACGAGCAGTACTTC
CASSIFSGGPLDEQYF
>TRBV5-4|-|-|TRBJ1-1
TGTGCCAGCAGCTTGGACACAGGAGGGGGGCCCACTGAAGCTTTCTTT
CASSLDTGGGPTEAFF
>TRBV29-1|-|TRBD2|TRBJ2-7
TGCAGCACAGCGGGAGAGGCCAACGAGCAGTACTTC
CSTAGEANEQYF
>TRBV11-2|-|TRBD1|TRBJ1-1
TGTGCCAGCAGCCCGGGGGGGACAGTCCTTATGAACACTGAAGCTTTCTTT
CASSPGGTVLMNTEAFF
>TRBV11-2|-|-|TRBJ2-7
TGTGCCAGCAGCTCTGACTGGGGGGTCTACGAGCAGTACTTC
CASSSDWGVYEQYF
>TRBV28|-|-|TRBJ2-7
TGTGCCAGCCGGGGGCTTGTGGGGATTGTCCACGAGCAGTACTTC
CASRGLVGIVHEQYF
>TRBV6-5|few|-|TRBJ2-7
TGTGCCAGCAGCCTAATTGCTTGGAGCTCCTACGAGCAGTACTTC
CASSLIAWSSYEQYF
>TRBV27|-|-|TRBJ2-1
TGTGCCAGCAGTCTAGGGGGGACTTGGAATGAGCAGTTCTTC
CASSLGGTWNEQFF
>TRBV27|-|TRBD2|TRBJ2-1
TGTGCCAGCAGTCACCCGGGACTAGCGTTATACAATGAGCAGTTCTTC
CASSHPGLALYNEQFF
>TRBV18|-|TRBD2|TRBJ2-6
TGTGCCAGCTCACCAGAACTAGCGGGTGGCATCGGCTCTGGGGCCAACGTCCTGACTTTC
CASSPELAGGIGSGANVLTF
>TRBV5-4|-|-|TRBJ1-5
TGTGCCAGCCAAGGGACAAGCAAATATCAGCCCCAGCATTTT
CASQGTSKYQPQHF
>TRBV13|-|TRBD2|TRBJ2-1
TGTGCCAGCAGCTTAGTCCCTAGCGGGAGGAATGAGCAGTTCTTC
CASSLVPSGRNEQFF
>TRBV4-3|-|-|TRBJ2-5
TGCGCCAGCAGCCAAGCGGGGGGCGGGGGGACCCAGTACTTC
CASSQAGGGGTQYF
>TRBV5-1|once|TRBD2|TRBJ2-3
TGCGCCAGCAGCTCAGGGACTAGCGGTTTCACAGATACGCAGTATTTT
CASSSGTSGFTDTQYF
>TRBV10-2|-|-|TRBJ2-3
TGCGCCAGCAGTGAGACCCCCCCCAGCGGCATAAACACAGATACGCAGTATTTT
CASSETPPSGINTDTQYF
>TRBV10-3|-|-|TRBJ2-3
TGTGCCATCAGTGAAGGGGGGCTCGGGGCAGATACGCAGTATTTT
CAISEGGLGADTQYF
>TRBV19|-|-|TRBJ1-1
TGTGCCAGTAGTGTACAGGGCTACACTGAAGCTTTCTTT
CASSVQGYTEAFF
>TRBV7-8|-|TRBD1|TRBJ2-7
TGTGCCAGCAGACCAAGGACAGGAGCCTACGAGCAGTACTTC
CASRPRTGAYEQYF
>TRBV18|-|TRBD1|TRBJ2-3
TGTGCCAGCTCATCCTTAGGGACAGCGTTTAACACGCAGTATTTT
CASSSLGTAFNTQYF
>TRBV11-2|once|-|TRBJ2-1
TGTGCCAGCAACCGGGATTCCTGGGATGAGCAGTTCTTC
CASNRDSWDEQFF
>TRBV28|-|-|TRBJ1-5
TGTGCCAGCAGTAACAGGTTGAATCAGCCCCAGCATTTT
CASSNRLNQPQHF
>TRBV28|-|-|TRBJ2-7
TGTGCCAGCACCCTACACCCCTCTCACTCCTACGAGCAGTACTTC
CASTLHPSHSYEQYF
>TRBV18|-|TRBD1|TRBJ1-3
TGTGCCAGCTCAGCGACAGGGGACTCTGGAAACACCATATATTTT
CASSATGDSGNTIYF
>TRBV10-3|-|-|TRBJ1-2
TGTGCCATCAGTGAGACTTCCTCGGGTGGGGGGGGCTACACCTTC
CAISETSSGGGGYTF
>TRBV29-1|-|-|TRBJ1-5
TGCAGCGTTGAAGCCATGACCCCCTTGAAGCCCCAGCATTTT
CSVEAMTPLKPQHF
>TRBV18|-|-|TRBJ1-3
TGTGCCAGCTCACCGCCGGCGGGAGCTGGAAACACCATATATTTT
CASSPPAGAGNTIYF
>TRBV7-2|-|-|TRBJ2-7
TGTGCCGTGGGGCAGAGCTCCTACGAGCAGTACTTC
CAVGQSSYEQYF
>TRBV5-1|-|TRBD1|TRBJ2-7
TGCGCCAGCAGTCAACCGGGACAGGGGGCTGGGGAGCAGTACTTC
CASSQPGQGAGEQYF
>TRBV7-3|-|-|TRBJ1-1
TGTGCCAGCAGCCCTGACGGCCCGTTAGGGACTGAAGCTTTCTTT
CASSPDGPLGTEAFF
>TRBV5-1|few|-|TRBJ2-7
TGCGCCAGCAGCCGGGGAAGGGGACCCTACGAGCAGTACTTC
CASSRGRGPYEQYF
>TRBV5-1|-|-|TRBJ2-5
TGCGCCACTAGGTCGGGTTCGCAGGCCCAAGCAGAGACCCAGTACTTC
CATRSGSQAQAETQYF
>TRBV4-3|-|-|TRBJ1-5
TGCGCCAGCAGCCAAGATTTACGGGGTCGACAGCCCCAGCATTTT
CASSQDLRGRQPQHF
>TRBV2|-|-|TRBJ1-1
TGTGCCAGCAGATCGGGGGTCACTGAAGCTTTCTTT
CASRSGVTEAFF
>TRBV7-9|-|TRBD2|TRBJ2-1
TGTGCCAGCAGACACACTAGCGGGAGTTCCTACAATGAGCAGTTCTTC
CASRHTSGSSYNEQFF
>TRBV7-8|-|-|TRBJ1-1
TGTGCCAGCAGCTTAGGGGGTGGTTTTTCTGAAGCTTTCTTT
CASSLGGGFSEAFF
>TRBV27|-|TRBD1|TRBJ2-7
TGTGCCAGCAGTTTGGGACAGGCCTTACGGCAGTACTTC
CASSLGQALRQYF
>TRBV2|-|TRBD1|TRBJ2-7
TGTGCCATTCTTCCGACAGGGTTTGGGGAGCAGTACTTC
CAILPTGFGEQYF
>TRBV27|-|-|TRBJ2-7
TGTGCCAGCAGTTCCCTGGCCTACTACGAGCAGTACTTC
CASSSLAYYEQYF
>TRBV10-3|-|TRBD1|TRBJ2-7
TGTGCCATCGCCTCGCCAAGGGGGCACTACGAGCAGTACTTC
CAIASPRGHYEQYF
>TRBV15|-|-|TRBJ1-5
TGTGCCACCAGCAGATATCCCCCCGGTACAGGGTCTGATCAGCCCCAGCATTTT
CATSRYPPGTGSDQPQHF
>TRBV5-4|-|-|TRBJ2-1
TGTGCCAGCAGCTTGGGAGAGAGCTTATGGAATGAGCAGTTCTTC
CASSLGESLWNEQFF
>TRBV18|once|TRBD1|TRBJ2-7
TGTGCCAGCTCACCATTCCAGGGGGAAACCTACGAGCAGTACTTC
CASSPFQGETYEQYF
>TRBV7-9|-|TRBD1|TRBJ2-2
TGTGCCAGCAGCCGTCCTTTTGAACAGGGGGGCACCGGGGAGCTGTTTTTT
CASSRPFEQGGTGELFF
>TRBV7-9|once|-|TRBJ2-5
TGTGCCAGCAGCTCCACAGGGTTAGAGACCCAGTACTTC
CASSSTGLETQYF
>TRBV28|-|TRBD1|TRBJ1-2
TGTGCCAGCAGACTGCAGGGGGGTGGGCTGCGAGCTAACTATGGCTACACCTTC
CASRLQGGGLRANYGYTF
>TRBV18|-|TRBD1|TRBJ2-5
TGTGCCAGCTCTTCGGACAGGAGCCAAGAGACCCAGTACTTC
CASSSDRSQETQYF
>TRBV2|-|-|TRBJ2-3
TGTGCCAGCAGGCCTAGCGAGGGCACAGATACGCAGTATTTT
CASRPSEGTDTQYF